The 28 T cell receptor beta chains presented below share a single source sample, sequenced in a study of cytomegalovirus exposure and HLA in healthy donors (dated by TCRdb to 2016 to 2017). The protocol used for the library was the immunoSEQ multiplex PCR assay. A mixture of 60 forward primers for TCR Vbeta segments and 13 reverse primers for TCR Jbeta segments was used in the multiplex PCR. The table was pulled from immuneACCESS by TCRdb, which kept in-frame rearrangements only. Such tables lose some clones; where checked, under half of the loss comes from unresolved V genes, and the rest has no known cause. For this sample there are more than 140,000 clones; roughly 78% appear just once. The biggest ten clones account for roughly 3.4% of the sample. The specimen sequenced was PBMCs. These receptors all come from a man between 18 and 35 years old in good health and CMV-seropositive.

The rearrangement uses TRBV5-1 and TRBJ2-5; perhaps TRBD2 as D (5 bases). The ends were cut back, 4 bases at V and 2 bases at J, with 18 bases in the middle. The CDR3 runs to 16 residues. CDR1 and CDR2 (germline): SGHRS, YFSETQ. Here the CDR3 reads CASSLLEAAGQETQYF. The CDR3 nucleotides read TGCGCCAGCAGCCTCTTGGAGGCGGCGGGTCAAGAGACCCAGTACTTC. The full variable domain, in which reference TRBV5-1 and TRBJ2-5 provide the parts outside the CDR3, is KAGVTQTPRYLIKTRGQQVTLSCSPISGHRSVSWYQQTPGQGLQFLFEYFSETQRNKGNFPGRFSGRQFSNSRSEMNVSTLELGDSALYLCASSLLEAAGQETQYFGPGTRLLVL.

The chain is built from TRBV5-1 and TRBJ2-7; 13 positions agree with TRBD2. CDR3 length: 16 amino acids. The J segment lost 7 bases and the V segment lost 4 bases, leaving 11 bases of the junction unmatched. CDR1 and CDR2 (germline): SGHRS, YFSETQ. The CDR3 loop reads CASSPRTSGSMLEQYF. The CDR3 nucleotides are TGCGCCAGCAGCCCCCGGACTAGCGGGAGTATGCTGGAGCAGTACTTC.

This chain links TRBV5-4 with TRBJ2-5, with a weak D call TRBD2 (6 bases). From germline, CDR1 is SGHNT and CDR2 YYREEE (reference sequence). The CDR3 spans 18 residues. Trimming removed 4 bases at V and 2 bases at J, with 24 bases between. The CDR3 sequence is CASSPYPLEGPNQETQYF. CDR3 bases: TGTGCCAGCAGCCCTTACCCGTTGGAGGGCCCGAATCAAGAGACCCAGTACTTC.

This chain connects TRBV28 to TRBJ2-6; 15 nucleotides line up with TRBD2. The V gene end was trimmed by 8 bases and the J gene end by 0 bases; junction bases not matched to a gene: 5. The CDR3 runs to 18 residues. CDR1 and CDR2 from the germline V gene are MDHEN and SYDVKM. The CDR3 loop is CASGRGLAGGSGANVLTF. DNA of the CDR3: TGTGCCAGCGGCAGGGGACTAGCGGGAGGCTCTGGGGCCAACGTCCTGACTTTC.

This clone was detected only a few times. The rearrangement links TRBV10-3 to TRBJ1-3; TRBD1 agrees at 8 bases. V shed 6 bases, J shed 4 bases, and the junction held 5 bases outside the gene matches. This CDR3 has 14 residues. Germline V gene data show CDR1 as ENHRY and CDR2 as SYGVKD. The CDR3 protein is CAISQQGGGNTIYF. CDR3 DNA sequence: TGTGCCATCAGCCAACAGGGGGGCGGAAACACCATATATTTT.

This chain links TRBV6-1 with TRBJ2-7; weak D call: TRBD2 (5 bases). Germline V CDR1 and CDR2: MNHNS, SASEGT. V gave up 4 bases and J gave up 0 bases, with 7 bases separating them. The CDR3 consists of 13 residues. The chain's CDR3 is CASSGGLSYEQYF. The CDR3 nucleotides are TGTGCCAGCAGTGGAGGACTCTCCTACGAGCAGTACTTC.

The chain has TRBV29-1 and TRBJ1-1; D is possibly TRBD1 (5 bases). The V and J ends lost 0 bases and 5 bases respectively, with 19 bases between them. The CDR3 is 16 residues long. From germline, CDR1 is SQVTM and CDR2 ANQGSEA. The CDR3 protein is CSVEDRGGRGRTEAFF. CDR3 bases: TGCAGCGTTGAAGATCGGGGAGGAAGGGGTCGTACTGAAGCTTTCTTT.

This clone has more than one count but fewer than ten. The chain is built from TRBV15 and TRBJ2-3; TRBD1 matches 8 bases. The CDR3 covers 15 residues. Germline CDR1 reads LNHNV; CDR2 reads YYDKDF (reference sequence). V trimming: 4 bases; J trimming: 0 bases; junction bases outside the gene matches: 3. This chain's CDR3 is CATSTDRESTDTQYF. The CDR3 region has the DNA TGTGCCACCAGCACGGACAGGGAGAGCACAGATACGCAGTATTTT.

The rearrangement links TRBV10-2 to TRBJ2-7, with D possibly TRBD2 on 6 matching bases. CDR3 size: 15 residues. Between the trimmed V and J ends, which lost 4 bases and 1 base, there was a span of 14 bases. Per germline, CDR1 WSHSY and CDR2 SAAADI. The CDR3 reads CASSVLGGPSYEQYF. CDR3 in DNA: TGCGCCAGCAGTGTTCTAGGAGGGCCTTCCTACGAGCAGTACTTC.

This clone turned up a few times. The chain's CDR3 is CASSLVSGGLNTEAFF. The CDR3 DNA sequence: TGCGCCAGCAGCTTGGTGTCAGGAGGCTTGAACACTGAAGCTTTCTTT. V gene TRBV5-1 combines with J gene TRBJ1-1; unclear D gene. The CDR3 loop spans 16 amino acids. Deletions cut 0 bases from V and 0 bases from J, with 12 bases between. In germline, CDR1 is SGHRS, CDR2 YFSETQ. The complete variable domain, with remaining parts taken from reference TRBV5-1 and TRBJ1-1, reads KAGVTQTPRYLIKTRGQQVTLSCSPISGHRSVSWYQQTPGQGLQFLFEYFSETQRNKGNFPGRFSGRQFSNSRSEMNVSTLELGDSALYLCASSLVSGGLNTEAFFGQGTRLTVV.

A few counts support this clone. The rearrangement joins TRBV7-3 to TRBJ1-6; a weak D match, TRBD1 (6 bases). The germline V and J ends were trimmed by 5 bases and 8 bases, with 13 bases remaining between them. CDR3 length: 14 amino acids. CDR1 and CDR2 (germline): SGHTA, FQGTGA. The CDR3 bases are TGTGCCAGCAGCCTCCCAGGGGCGGATTCACCCCTCCACTTT. Translation: CASSLPGADSPLHF.

The chain carries TRBV5-6 and TRBJ2-7, with TRBD2 matching over 13 bases. Germline-derived CDR1 and CDR2 are SGHDT and YYEEEE. The junction had 6 bases not matched to a gene; V was cut back by 4 bases and J by 2 bases. The CDR3 sequence is 16 residues long. The CDR3 sequence: CASSPPGLAGTYEQYF. CDR3 DNA sequence: TGTGCCAGCAGCCCCCCGGGACTAGCGGGAACCTACGAGCAGTACTTC.

The rearrangement uses TRBV28 and TRBJ1-2, with TRBD1 matching 7 bases. Germline CDR1 and CDR2: MDHEN and SYDVKM. The V and J ends lost 5 bases and 4 bases, in that order; junction bases with no gene match: 13. CDR3 length: 16 residues. CDR3 coding DNA: TGTGCCAGCAGTACCCAGTCGAGATGGGACAGCTATGGCTACACCTTC. It is translated as CASSTQSRWDSYGYTF.

This chain connects TRBV7-9 to TRBJ1-3; D gene unclear. Trimming took off 3 bases at V and 0 bases at J, with 6 bases between the two ends. The germline V gene has CDR1 SEHNR and CDR2 FQNEAQ (reference sequence). CDR3 length: 14 amino acids. CDR3 region: CASSLGGSGNTIYF. In nucleotides, the CDR3 is TGTGCCAGCAGCTTGGGAGGCTCTGGAAACACCATATATTTT.

This sequence joins TRBV30 and TRBJ1-5, with TRBD1 identical over 8 bases. Looked up from germline, CDR1 is GTSNPN and CDR2 is SVGIG (reference sequence). This CDR3 contains 16 residues. Trimming cost V 2 bases and J 4 bases; bases outside gene matches: 10. CDR3 nucleotide sequence: TGTGCCTGGAGTTTACCCTGGGACAGGCTTAATCAGCCCCAGCATTTT. This gives the protein CAWSLPWDRLNQPQHF.

This rearrangement joins TRBV10-3 to TRBJ2-1; D not resolved. This CDR3 spans 15 amino acids. Germline lookup yields CDR1 ENHRY and CDR2 SYGVKD. V lost 4 bases to trimming and J lost 5 bases, with 15 bases between them. CDR3 amino acids: CAISVLMGQNNEQFF. The CDR3 DNA reads TGTGCCATCAGTGTTCTTATGGGCCAAAACAATGAGCAGTTCTTC.

The V call is TRBV13, the J call TRBJ2-2; the match to TRBD2 covers 7 bases. CDR3 length: 13 amino acids. The ends lost 3 bases at V and 5 bases at J; junction bases unmatched: 0. CDR1 and CDR2 from the germline V gene are PRHDT and FYEKMQ (reference sequence). The CDR3 reads CASSFGRTGELFF. In DNA, the CDR3 is TGTGCCAGCAGCTTCGGGAGGACCGGGGAGCTGTTTTTT.

The chain joins TRBV4-1 to TRBJ1-1; D possibly corresponds to TRBD1 (6 bases). Germline values: CDR1 MGHRA, CDR2 YSYEKL. Trimming pared 5 bases from V and 0 bases from J, leaving 13 bases between. This CDR3 is built from 15 residues. In DNA, the CDR3 is TGCGCCAGCAGCTTGGGGGCGGGTTTGAACACTGAAGCTTTCTTT. Its translation is CASSLGAGLNTEAFF.

This clone was picked up a small number of times. The chain combines TRBV5-8 with TRBJ2-1; 7 nucleotides agree with TRBD2. The CDR3 is 15 residues long. CDR1 and CDR2 from the germline V gene are SGHTS and YDEGEE. V dropped 4 bases and J dropped 8; count of bases not matched to a gene: 12. The CDR3 reads CASSPGLVSSDEQFF. The CDR3 coding sequence is TGTGCCAGCAGCCCCGGACTAGTCAGCAGCGATGAGCAGTTCTTC.

V usage is TRBV27 and J usage is TRBJ2-6; 7 positions match TRBD2. The CDR3 is made up of 19 amino acids. V lost 3 bases to trimming and J lost 0 bases; unmatched junction nucleotides: 11. In germline, CDR1 is MNHEY, CDR2 SMNVEV (reference sequence). The CDR3 sequence is CASSFLTSVPPSGANVLTF. The DNA of the CDR3 is TGTGCCAGCAGTTTCCTTACTAGCGTACCTCCCTCTGGGGCCAACGTCCTGACTTTC.

The chain links TRBV5-1 to TRBJ1-1; tentative D call: TRBD1 (6 bases). In germline, CDR1 is SGHRS, CDR2 YFSETQ. This CDR3 is built from 16 residues. The ends were cut back, 4 bases at V and 4 bases at J, with 20 bases in the middle. The DNA of the CDR3 is TGCGCCAGCAGCGCGGTACCCGGGACAAGTGGCACTGAAGCTTTCTTT. Its protein is CASSAVPGTSGTEAFF.

The chain joins TRBV7-8 to TRBJ1-5; the match to TRBD1 covers 7 bases. This CDR3 has 15 residues. Unmatched junction bases numbered 4, after V lost 3 bases and J lost 2 bases. Germline CDR1 is SGHVS and CDR2 is FQNEAQ. CDR3 DNA: TGTGCCAGCAGCTTTCAGGGGGAAGGCAATCAGCCCCAGCATTTT. Residues: CASSFQGEGNQPQHF.

The V gene is TRBV4-1, the J gene TRBJ1-4; a possible D gene is TRBD1 (6 bases). V lost 1 base to trimming and J lost 8 bases, with 17 bases between them. Germline V gene data show CDR1 as MGHRA and CDR2 as YSYEKL. This CDR3 region has 16 residues. This CDR3 is CASSQGPRGGQEKLFF. CDR3 sequence (DNA): TGCGCCAGCAGCCAAGGTCCAAGGGGGGGGCAGGAAAAACTGTTTTTT.

This clone was counted a single time. J is TRBJ1-5 and V is TRBV2; D gene unclear. This CDR3 has 16 residues. CDR1 SNHLY and CDR2 FYNNEI come from the germline V gene. V dropped 2 bases and J dropped 2 bases, with 13 bases sitting between them. DNA for the CDR3: TGTGCCAGCAGTGAACGGGCCGGGGAAGGCAATCAGCCCCAGCATTTT. Amino acids: CASSERAGEGNQPQHF.

The gene calls are TRBV5-1 and TRBJ2-1; 7 nucleotides match TRBD2. The CDR3 contains 16 residues. V gave up 4 bases and J gave up 4 bases; unmatched junction bases: 11. Per the germline V gene, CDR1 is SGHRS and CDR2 is YFSETQ. CDR3 bases: TGCGCCAGCAGCCCCGAGCGGGAACGATTATACAATGAGCAGTTCTTC. Residues: CASSPERERLYNEQFF.

This chain links TRBV28 with TRBJ2-7; 12 bases match TRBD2. With 8 bases clipped from V and 2 bases from J, the junction kept 7 bases outside the gene matches. The CDR3 is 15 residues long. Germline CDR1 MDHEN, CDR2 SYDVKM. The CDR3 bases are TGTGCCAGCTCCCCCAGACTAGCGGGGGCCTACGAGCAGTACTTC. It yields the protein CASSPRLAGAYEQYF.

The rearrangement links TRBV6-1 to TRBJ1-2, with 8 bases identical to TRBD1. The junction had 8 bases not matched to a gene; V was cut back by 7 bases and J by 7 bases. CDR1 MNHNS and CDR2 SASEGT come from the germline V gene. The CDR3 is 13 residues long. The CDR3 bases are TGTGCCAGCAACCCACAGGGGGAGGGTGGCTACACCTTC. It translates to CASNPQGEGGYTF.

The genes are TRBV11-1 and TRBJ2-3, with D possibly matching TRBD2 (6 bases). The V end lost 1 base, the J end lost 2 bases, and 16 bases lay between the germline ends. Per germline, CDR1 SGHAT and CDR2 FQDESV (reference sequence). The length of the CDR3 is 17 residues. The CDR3 nucleotides are TGTGCCAGCAGCTTAGTCGCGGTCGGGAGTAACACAGATACGCAGTATTTT. It yields the protein CASSLVAVGSNTDTQYF. The full variable domain, in which reference TRBV11-1 and TRBJ2-3 provide the parts outside the CDR3, is EAEVAQSPRYKITEKSQAVAFWCDPISGHATLYWYRQILGQGPELLVQFQDESVVDDSQLPKDRFSAERLKGVDSTLKIQPAELGDSAMYLCASSLVAVGSNTDTQYFGPGTRLTVL.